The clone carrying this T cell receptor beta chain was found a few times. Assay: immunoSEQ multiplex PCR; the TCRdb copy retains only in-frame clones and omits some. The repertoire has 600,000 to 800,000 clones, approximately 72% of them found once; the top ten carry over 1.5%. This entry is derived from a study of shared clonotypes between healthy human individuals. With V trimmed by 1 base and J by 3 bases, 1 base remained unmatched. The CDR3 is 15 residues long. Germline loops: CDR1 SNHLY, CDR2 FYNNEI. The sample consisted of memory CD4+ T cells sorted from blood. The subset: CD45RA-negative fraction. The source is a woman aged 25-40 years in good health. The chain uses TRBV2 and TRBJ2-2; 8 positions agree with TRBD2. The CDR3 protein is CASSEGTSHTGELFF. In nucleotides, the CDR3 is TGTGCCAGCAGTGAAGGGACTAGCCACACCGGGGAGCTGTTTTTT.